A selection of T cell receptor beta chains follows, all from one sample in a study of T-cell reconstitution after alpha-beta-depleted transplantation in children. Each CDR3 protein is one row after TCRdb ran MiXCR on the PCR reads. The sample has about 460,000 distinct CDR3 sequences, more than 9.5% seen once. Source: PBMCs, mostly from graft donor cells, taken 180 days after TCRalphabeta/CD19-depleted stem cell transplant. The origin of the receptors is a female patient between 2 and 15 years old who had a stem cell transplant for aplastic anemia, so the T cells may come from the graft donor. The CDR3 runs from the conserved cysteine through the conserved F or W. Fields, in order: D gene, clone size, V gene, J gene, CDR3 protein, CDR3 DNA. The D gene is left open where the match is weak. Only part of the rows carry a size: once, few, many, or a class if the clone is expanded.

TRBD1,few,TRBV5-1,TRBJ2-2,CASSQLQGAQSGELFF,TGCGCCAGCAGCCAATTACAGGGGGCGCAGAGCGGGGAGCTGTTTTTT
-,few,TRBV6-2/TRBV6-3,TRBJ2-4,CASSYTENIQYF,TGTGCCAGCAGTTACACGGAAAACATTCAGTACTTC
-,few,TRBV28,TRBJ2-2,CASSFGAGDTGELFF,TGTGCCAGCAGTTTCGGCGCAGGGGACACCGGGGAGCTGTTTTTT
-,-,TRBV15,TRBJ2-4,CATSKGDLAKNIQYF,TGTGCCACCAGCAAAGGGGATCTAGCCAAAAACATTCAGTACTTC
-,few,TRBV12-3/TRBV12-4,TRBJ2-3,CASSWSSVVGIDTQYF,TGTGCCAGCAGTTGGAGCTCCGTCGTGGGGATAGATACGCAGTATTTT
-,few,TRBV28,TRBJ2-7,CASSYPRVGEQYF,TGTGCCAGCAGCTACCCCCGGGTGGGTGAGCAGTACTTC
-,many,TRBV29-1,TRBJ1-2,CSAGWQGGGYTF,TGCAGCGCCGGGTGGCAGGGAGGAGGCTACACCTTC
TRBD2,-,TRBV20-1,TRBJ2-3,CSAPGLSTDTQYF,TGCAGTGCCCCGGGACTAAGCACAGATACGCAGTATTTT
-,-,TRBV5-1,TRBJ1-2,CASSLVVGVGIRDGYTF,TGCGCCAGCAGCTTGGTGGTGGGTGTCGGGATTCGGGATGGCTACACCTTC
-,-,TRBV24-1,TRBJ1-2,CATSDRNYGYTF,TGTGCCACCAGTGATCGGAACTATGGCTACACCTTC
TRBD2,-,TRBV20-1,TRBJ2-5,CSAQRGEETQYF,TGCAGTGCCCAACGGGGGGAAGAGACCCAGTACTTC
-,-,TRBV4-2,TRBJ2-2,CASSQPLPGPRSGELFF,TGTGCCAGCAGCCAACCTCTCCCGGGACCGAGGTCCGGGGAGCTGTTTTTT
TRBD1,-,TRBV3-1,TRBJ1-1,CASSLDRGWGRARNTEAFF,TGTGCCAGCAGTCTGGACAGGGGGTGGGGGAGAGCGCGGAACACTGAAGCTTTCTTT
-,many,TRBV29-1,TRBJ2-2,CSVERGAGSHTGELFF,TGCAGCGTTGAACGGGGGGCCGGGTCCCACACCGGGGAGCTGTTTTTT
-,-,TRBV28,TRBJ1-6,CASSLTEANSPLHF,TGTGCCAGCAGTTTAACAGAGGCCAATTCACCCCTCCACTTT
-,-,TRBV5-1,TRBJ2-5,CASSLIPQETQYF,TGCGCCAGCAGCTTGATTCCCCAAGAGACCCAGTACTTC
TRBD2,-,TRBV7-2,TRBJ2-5,CASSPAGGPRETQYF,TGTGCCAGCAGCCCAGCGGGAGGGCCGCGGGAGACCCAGTACTTC
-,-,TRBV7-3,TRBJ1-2,CASSLAGRGYGYTF,TGTGCCAGCAGCTTAGCAGGGAGGGGCTATGGCTACACCTTC
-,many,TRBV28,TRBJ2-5,CASSLLARTQETQYF,TGTGCCAGCAGTTTATTAGCGAGAACTCAAGAGACCCAGTACTTC
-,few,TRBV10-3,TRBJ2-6,CAHTGTAGANVLTF,TGTGCGCACACCGGGACTGCCGGGGCCAACGTCCTGACTTTC
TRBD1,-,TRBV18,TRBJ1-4,CASSPPARQGNEKLFF,TGTGCCAGCTCACCACCGGCGAGACAGGGGAATGAAAAACTGTTTTTT
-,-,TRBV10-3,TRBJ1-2,CAIRDILYGYTF,TGTGCCATCAGGGACATCCTCTATGGCTACACCTTC
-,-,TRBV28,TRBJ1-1,CASTRSRATGGTEAFF,TGTGCCAGCACCCGATCCAGGGCCACGGGGGGCACTGAAGCTTTCTTT